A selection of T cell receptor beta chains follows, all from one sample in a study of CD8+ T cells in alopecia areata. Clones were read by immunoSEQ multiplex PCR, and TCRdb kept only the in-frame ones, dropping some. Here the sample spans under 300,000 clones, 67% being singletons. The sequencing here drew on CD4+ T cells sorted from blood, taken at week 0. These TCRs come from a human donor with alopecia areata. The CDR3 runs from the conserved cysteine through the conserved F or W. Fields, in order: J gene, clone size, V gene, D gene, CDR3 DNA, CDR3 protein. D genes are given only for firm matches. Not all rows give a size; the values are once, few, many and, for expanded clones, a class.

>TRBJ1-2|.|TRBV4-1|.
TGCGCCAGCAGCCAAGTCGGGACTTATGGCTACACCTTC
CASSQVGTYGYTF
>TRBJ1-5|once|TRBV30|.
TGTGCCTGGAGTGTCGGGCACGACAATCAGCCCCAGCATTTT
CAWSVGHDNQPQHF
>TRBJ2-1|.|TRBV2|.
TGTGCCAGCAGTGAAGGGGGGAACTCCTACAATGAGCAGTTCTTC
CASSEGGNSYNEQFF
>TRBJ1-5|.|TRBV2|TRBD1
TGTGCCAGCAGTTCGGGACAGAGCAATCAGCCCCAGCATTTT
CASSSGQSNQPQHF
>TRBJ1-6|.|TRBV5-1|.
TGCGCCAGCAGCTTGGACCATAATTCACCCCTCCACTTT
CASSLDHNSPLHF
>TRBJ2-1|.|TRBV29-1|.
TGCAGCGCCGAGCGGTCGGTCGGCCTTCCGGATAGCAATGAGCAGTTCTTC
CSAERSVGLPDSNEQFF
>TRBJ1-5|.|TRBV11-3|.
TGTGCCAGCAGCTTAAAGGCGGAAGATAGCAATCAGCCCCAGCATTTT
CASSLKAEDSNQPQHF
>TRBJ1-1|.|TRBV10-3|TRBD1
TGTGCCATCAGTGATGACAGGGTAGAAGCTTTCTTT
CAISDDRVEAFF
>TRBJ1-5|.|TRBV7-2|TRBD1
TGTGCCAGCAGCGAGAACAGGGGACAGCCCCAGCATTTT
CASSENRGQPQHF
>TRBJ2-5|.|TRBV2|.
TGTGCCAGCAGTGCCGGTGTGACTAGGCTGATGACCCAGTACTTC
CASSAGVTRLMTQYF
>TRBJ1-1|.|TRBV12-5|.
TGTGCTAGTGGTGAACATGGGTTTGAAGCTTTCTTT
CASGEHGFEAFF
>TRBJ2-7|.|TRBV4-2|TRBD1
TGTGCCAGCAGCCAAGCAGGGGCCCAGGGGGCCAGCTACGAGCAGTACTTC
CASSQAGAQGASYEQYF
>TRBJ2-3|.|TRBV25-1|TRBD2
TGTGCCAGCAGTAATCCCCCGGGGGAGGGGACAGATACGCAGTATTTT
CASSNPPGEGTDTQYF
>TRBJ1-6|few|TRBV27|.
TGTGCCAGCAGTTTCGGAGGGAGGGATTCACCCCTCCACTTT
CASSFGGRDSPLHF
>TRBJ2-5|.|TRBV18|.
TGTGCCAGCTCAAATGAGGGCACCAAAGTCGGGACCCAGTACTTC
CASSNEGTKVGTQYF
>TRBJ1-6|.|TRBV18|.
TGTGCCAGCTCACCGGACCGTTCCTATAATTCACCCCTCCACTTT
CASSPDRSYNSPLHF
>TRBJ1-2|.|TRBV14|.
TGTGCCAGCAGCCTGGCTGGAAGTGGCTACACCTTC
CASSLAGSGYTF
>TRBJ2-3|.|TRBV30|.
TGTGCCTGGAGCGTGTCAGTCCTCACAGATACGCAGTATTTT
CAWSVSVLTDTQYF
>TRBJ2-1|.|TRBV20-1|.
TGCAGTGCTAGATTGGTAAGGGAGCAGTTCTTC
CSARLVREQFF
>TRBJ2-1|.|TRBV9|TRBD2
TGTGCCAGCAGCTTCGGAGCCGGGACTACCTCAGAGCAGTTCTTC
CASSFGAGTTSEQFF
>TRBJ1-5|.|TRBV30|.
TGTGCCTGGAGTGGGGGAGTCGATCAGCCCCAGCATTTT
CAWSGGVDQPQHF
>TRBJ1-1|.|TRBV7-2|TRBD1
TGTGCCAGCAGCTTGAGGGACAGGGGGCGTGAAGCTTTCTTT
CASSLRDRGREAFF
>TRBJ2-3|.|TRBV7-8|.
TGTGCCAGCAGCTCCCAGGGCACAGATACGCAGTATTTT
CASSSQGTDTQYF
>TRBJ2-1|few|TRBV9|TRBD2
TGTGCCAGCAGCGTAGGACTAGCGGGGGACAATGAGCAGTTCTTC
CASSVGLAGDNEQFF
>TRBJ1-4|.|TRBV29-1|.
TGCAGCGTCAGGGGAGGAGGTGGTGAAAAACTGTTTTTT
CSVRGGGGEKLFF